These T cell receptor beta chains were read from a single sample in a study of beta chain features in type 1 diabetes. Sequencing was performed with immunoSEQ multiplex PCR; in TCRdb, only in-frame clones are kept and a portion is missing. The table has hundreds of thousands of clones, roughly an eighth seen once. Sequencing used naive CD4+ T cells from blood. These receptors were taken from a man in his late teens or twenties in good health. Each CDR3 is given with its conserved first and last residue. D genes are given only for firm matches. For some rows the clone size is stated as once, few or many, or as a class when expanded; others skip it.

clone_size: NA
j_call: TRBJ2-7
v_call: TRBV13
d_call: TRBD2
cdr3_aa: CASSLGLAVLSYEQYF
cdr3_nt: TGTGCCAGCAGCTTGGGACTAGCGGTACTATCCTACGAGCAGTACTTC

clone_size: few
j_call: TRBJ1-2
v_call: TRBV28
d_call: TRBD1
cdr3_aa: CAGQGARGYTF
cdr3_nt: TGTGCCGGGCAGGGGGCGCGGGGCTACACCTTC

clone_size: NA
j_call: TRBJ1-5
v_call: TRBV7-3
d_call: TRBD1
cdr3_aa: CASSPTGGNQPQHF
cdr3_nt: TGTGCCAGCAGCCCAACAGGGGGCAATCAGCCCCAGCATTTT

clone_size: few
j_call: TRBJ2-5
v_call: TRBV5-5
d_call: NA
cdr3_aa: CASSLMRNQETQYF
cdr3_nt: TGTGCCAGCAGCTTGATGCGGAACCAAGAGACCCAGTACTTC

clone_size: few
j_call: TRBJ1-3
v_call: TRBV30
d_call: NA
cdr3_aa: CAWTRHVVDTIYF
cdr3_nt: TGTGCCTGGACTCGACACGTGGTGGACACCATATATTTT

clone_size: few
j_call: TRBJ2-7
v_call: TRBV6-5
d_call: NA
cdr3_aa: CASSRPQSYEQYF
cdr3_nt: TGTGCCAGCAGCCGCCCGCAGTCCTACGAGCAGTACTTC

clone_size: NA
j_call: TRBJ1-1
v_call: TRBV18
d_call: NA
cdr3_aa: CASSGEGLNTEAFF
cdr3_nt: TGTGCCAGCTCAGGGGAGGGTCTGAACACTGAAGCTTTCTTT

clone_size: few
j_call: TRBJ2-1
v_call: TRBV6-5
d_call: TRBD2
cdr3_aa: CASSWTLAGGGNEQFF
cdr3_nt: TGTGCCAGCAGTTGGACACTAGCGGGGGGAGGCAATGAGCAGTTCTTC

clone_size: many
j_call: TRBJ2-7
v_call: TRBV7-9
d_call: TRBD1
cdr3_aa: CASSSLGTGGYEQYF
cdr3_nt: TGTGCCAGCAGTTCCCTCGGGACAGGGGGCTACGAGCAGTACTTC

clone_size: NA
j_call: TRBJ2-7
v_call: TRBV7-2
d_call: TRBD1
cdr3_aa: CASSDWPTGAFSYEQYF
cdr3_nt: TGTGCCAGCAGCGACTGGCCGACAGGGGCCTTCTCCTACGAGCAGTACTTC

clone_size: NA
j_call: TRBJ1-1
v_call: TRBV7-3
d_call: NA
cdr3_aa: CASSYQGGDTEAFF
cdr3_nt: TGTGCCAGCAGCTATCAGGGAGGGGACACTGAAGCTTTCTTT

clone_size: NA
j_call: TRBJ2-5
v_call: TRBV7-2
d_call: TRBD1
cdr3_aa: CASSRPQGRNHQETQYF
cdr3_nt: TGTGCCAGCAGCCGACCACAGGGGCGCAACCACCAAGAGACCCAGTACTTC

clone_size: few
j_call: TRBJ1-4
v_call: TRBV5-1
d_call: NA
cdr3_aa: CATRPGATNEKLFF
cdr3_nt: TGCGCCACCCGCCCCGGGGCAACTAATGAAAAACTGTTTTTT

clone_size: few
j_call: TRBJ1-2
v_call: TRBV4-3
d_call: NA
cdr3_aa: CASSQQVRDRPYGYTF
cdr3_nt: TGCGCCAGCAGCCAGCAAGTCCGAGACAGGCCCTATGGCTACACCTTC

clone_size: few
j_call: TRBJ2-5
v_call: TRBV19
d_call: TRBD2
cdr3_aa: CASSMPPTSGRAETQYF
cdr3_nt: TGTGCCAGTAGTATGCCCCCTACTAGCGGGAGAGCAGAGACCCAGTACTTC

clone_size: NA
j_call: TRBJ2-7
v_call: TRBV28
d_call: NA
cdr3_aa: CASCQRPDYEQYF
cdr3_nt: TGTGCCAGCTGCCAGCGCCCTGACTACGAGCAGTACTTC

clone_size: NA
j_call: TRBJ1-2
v_call: TRBV6-6
d_call: NA
cdr3_aa: CATYVQGGGYTF
cdr3_nt: TGTGCCACCTACGTGCAGGGTGGAGGCTACACCTTC

clone_size: few
j_call: TRBJ2-7
v_call: TRBV4-2
d_call: TRBD1
cdr3_aa: CASSPRGQGNYEQYF
cdr3_nt: TGTGCCAGCAGCCCCCGAGGACAGGGAAACTACGAGCAGTACTTC

clone_size: NA
j_call: TRBJ2-1
v_call: TRBV7-9
d_call: TRBD1
cdr3_aa: CASSLLGQGLNEQFF
cdr3_nt: TGTGCCAGCAGCCTCCTGGGACAGGGCCTTAATGAGCAGTTCTTC

clone_size: NA
j_call: TRBJ2-2
v_call: TRBV7-3
d_call: NA
cdr3_aa: CASSKGHPGELFF
cdr3_nt: TGTGCCAGCAGCAAGGGGCATCCCGGGGAGCTGTTTTTT

clone_size: NA
j_call: TRBJ1-2
v_call: TRBV4-2
d_call: NA
cdr3_aa: CASSQDKAGANYGYTF
cdr3_nt: TGTGCCAGCAGCCAAGATAAGGCAGGCGCTAACTATGGCTACACCTTC

clone_size: NA
j_call: TRBJ2-6
v_call: TRBV7-9
d_call: NA
cdr3_aa: CASSPRSPPGANVLTF
cdr3_nt: TGTGCCAGCAGCCCCCGGAGTCCTCCTGGGGCCAACGTCCTGACTTTC

clone_size: few
j_call: TRBJ2-2
v_call: TRBV2
d_call: TRBD2
cdr3_aa: CASTQASGRTGELFF
cdr3_nt: TGTGCCAGCACTCAGGCAAGCGGGAGGACCGGGGAGCTGTTTTTT

clone_size: few
j_call: TRBJ1-2
v_call: TRBV7-2
d_call: NA
cdr3_aa: CASSRGQWSYGYTF
cdr3_nt: TGTGCCAGCAGCCGCGGACAGTGGAGCTATGGCTACACCTTC

clone_size: NA
j_call: TRBJ1-6
v_call: TRBV7-3
d_call: TRBD1
cdr3_aa: CASSLRDRGSPLHF
cdr3_nt: TGTGCCAGCAGCTTACGGGACAGAGGGTCACCCCTCCACTTT

clone_size: few
j_call: TRBJ2-7
v_call: TRBV7-9
d_call: NA
cdr3_aa: CASSPYGEQYF
cdr3_nt: TGTGCCAGCAGCCCGTACGGCGAGCAGTACTTC

clone_size: few
j_call: TRBJ2-7
v_call: TRBV11-2
d_call: TRBD2
cdr3_aa: CASSLGTSIWDF
cdr3_nt: TGTGCCAGCAGCTTAGGGACTAGTATATGGGACTTC

clone_size: NA
j_call: TRBJ2-1
v_call: TRBV4-3
d_call: NA
cdr3_aa: CASSQVLAGEQFF
cdr3_nt: TGCGCCAGCAGCCAAGTCCTGGCTGGTGAGCAGTTCTTC

clone_size: few
j_call: TRBJ1-3
v_call: TRBV7-9
d_call: TRBD1
cdr3_aa: CASSRPGQGSGNTIYF
cdr3_nt: TGTGCCAGCAGCCGACCGGGACAGGGCTCTGGAAACACCATATATTTT

clone_size: few
j_call: TRBJ2-5
v_call: TRBV18
d_call: NA
cdr3_aa: CASSPPAGRGETQYF
cdr3_nt: TGTGCCAGCTCACCCCCCGCGGGCCGGGGAGAGACCCAGTACTTC

clone_size: few
j_call: TRBJ2-7
v_call: TRBV19
d_call: NA
cdr3_aa: CASRMEGGATYEQYF
cdr3_nt: TGTGCCAGTAGAATGGAGGGGGGGGCAACCTACGAGCAGTACTTC